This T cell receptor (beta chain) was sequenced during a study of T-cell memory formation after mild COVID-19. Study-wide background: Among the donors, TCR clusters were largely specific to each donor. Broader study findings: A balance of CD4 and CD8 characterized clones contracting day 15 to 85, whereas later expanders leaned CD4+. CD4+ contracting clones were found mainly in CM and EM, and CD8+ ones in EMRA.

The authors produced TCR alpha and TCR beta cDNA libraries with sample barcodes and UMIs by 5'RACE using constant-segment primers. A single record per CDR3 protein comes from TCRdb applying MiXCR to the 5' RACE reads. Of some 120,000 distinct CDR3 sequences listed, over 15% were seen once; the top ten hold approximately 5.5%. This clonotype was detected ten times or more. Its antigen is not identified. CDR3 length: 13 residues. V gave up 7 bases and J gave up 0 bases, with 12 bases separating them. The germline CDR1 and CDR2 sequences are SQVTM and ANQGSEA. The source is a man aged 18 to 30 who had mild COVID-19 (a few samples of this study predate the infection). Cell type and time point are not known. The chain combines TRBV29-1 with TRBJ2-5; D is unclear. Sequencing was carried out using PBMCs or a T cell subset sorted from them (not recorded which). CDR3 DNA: TGCAGCGCCACAGCGTGGTACCAAGAGACCCAGTACTTC. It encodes CSATAWYQETQYF.